This T cell receptor beta chain was documented in a study of beta chain features in type 1 diabetes. Study outcomes and limitations: Shortening of TCRB CDR3s, moderate but significant, appeared in all four CD4+ subsets of Type 1 diabetes patients.

Per germline, CDR1 SGHVS and CDR2 FQNEAQ. This CDR3 is built from 14 residues. Trimming removed 1 base from V and 4 bases from J, with 10 bases in between. The whole isolated RNA underwent reverse transcription, so sequencing captured expressed TCRB transcripts. TCRdb's table, derived via immunoSEQ multiplex PCR, lists solely in-frame clones and lacks some. This sample carries roughly 300,000 clones, around 9.7% of them seen once, and the ten largest clones take roughly 1%. On this clone itself: Its antigen is unknown.

This rearrangement joins TRBV7-8 to TRBJ1-2; tentative D call: TRBD1 (5 bases). This receptor was obtained from a man aged 30 to 39 with type 1 diabetes. The specimen was central memory CD4+ T cells from blood. The CDR3 sequence: CASSLGAGPYGYTF. The CDR3 region has the DNA TGTGCCAGCAGCTTAGGTGCAGGGCCCTATGGCTACACCTTC.